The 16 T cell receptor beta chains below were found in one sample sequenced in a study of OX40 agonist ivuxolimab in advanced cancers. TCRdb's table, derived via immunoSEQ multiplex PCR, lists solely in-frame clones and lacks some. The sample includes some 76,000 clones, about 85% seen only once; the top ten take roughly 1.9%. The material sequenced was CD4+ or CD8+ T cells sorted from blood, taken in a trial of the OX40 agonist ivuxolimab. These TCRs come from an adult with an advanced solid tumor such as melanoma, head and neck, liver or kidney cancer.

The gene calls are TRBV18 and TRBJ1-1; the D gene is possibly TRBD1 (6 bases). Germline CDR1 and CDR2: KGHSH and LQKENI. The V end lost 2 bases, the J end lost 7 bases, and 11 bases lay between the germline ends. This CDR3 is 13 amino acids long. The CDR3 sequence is CASSPIGQREAFF. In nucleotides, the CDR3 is TGTGCCAGCTCACCAATCGGACAGCGTGAAGCTTTCTTT.

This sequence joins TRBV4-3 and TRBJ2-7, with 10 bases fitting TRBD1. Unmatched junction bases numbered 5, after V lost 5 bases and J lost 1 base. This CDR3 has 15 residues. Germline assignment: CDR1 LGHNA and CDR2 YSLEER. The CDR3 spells CASSKRDRGSYEQYF. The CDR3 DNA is TGCGCCAGCAGCAAAAGGGACAGGGGATCCTACGAGCAGTACTTC.

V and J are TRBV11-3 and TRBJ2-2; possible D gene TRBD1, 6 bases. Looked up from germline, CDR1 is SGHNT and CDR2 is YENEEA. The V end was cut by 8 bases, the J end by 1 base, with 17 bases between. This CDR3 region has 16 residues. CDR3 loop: CASGSSWTENTGELFF. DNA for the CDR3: TGTGCCAGCGGAAGTTCATGGACAGAGAACACCGGGGAGCTGTTTTTT.

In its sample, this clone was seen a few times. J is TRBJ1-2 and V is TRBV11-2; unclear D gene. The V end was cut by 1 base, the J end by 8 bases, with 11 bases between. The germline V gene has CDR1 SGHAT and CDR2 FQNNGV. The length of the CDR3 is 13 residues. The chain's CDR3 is CASSLGGWNGYTF. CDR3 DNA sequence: TGTGCCAGCAGCTTAGGAGGGTGGAACGGCTACACCTTC.

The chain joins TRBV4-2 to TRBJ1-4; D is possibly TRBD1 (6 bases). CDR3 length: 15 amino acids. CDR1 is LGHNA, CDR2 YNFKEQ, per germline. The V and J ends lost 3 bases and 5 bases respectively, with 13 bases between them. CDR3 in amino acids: CASSHTDRRNEKLFF. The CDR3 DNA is TGTGCCAGCAGCCACACGGACAGACGGAATGAAAAACTGTTTTTT.

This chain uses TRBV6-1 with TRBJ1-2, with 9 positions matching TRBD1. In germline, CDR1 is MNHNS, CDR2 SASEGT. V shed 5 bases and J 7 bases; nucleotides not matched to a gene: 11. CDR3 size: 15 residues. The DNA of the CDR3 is TGTGCCAGCAGTCGGGACAGGGACTTCGAGAGTGGCTACACCTTC. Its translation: CASSRDRDFESGYTF.

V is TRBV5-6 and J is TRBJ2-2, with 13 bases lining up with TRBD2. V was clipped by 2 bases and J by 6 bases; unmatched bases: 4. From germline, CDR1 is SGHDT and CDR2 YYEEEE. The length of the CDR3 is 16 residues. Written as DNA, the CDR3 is TGTGCCAGCAGCTTCCCCGGACTAGCGGGGGCCGGGGAGCTGTTTTTT. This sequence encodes CASSFPGLAGAGELFF.

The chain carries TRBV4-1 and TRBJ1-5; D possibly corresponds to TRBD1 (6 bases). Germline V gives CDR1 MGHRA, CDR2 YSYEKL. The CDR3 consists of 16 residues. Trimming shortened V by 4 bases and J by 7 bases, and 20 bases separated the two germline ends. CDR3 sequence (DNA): TGCGCCAGCAGCCTGACCGCGGGGGGCTGGGGACAGCCCCAGCATTTT. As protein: CASSLTAGGWGQPQHF.

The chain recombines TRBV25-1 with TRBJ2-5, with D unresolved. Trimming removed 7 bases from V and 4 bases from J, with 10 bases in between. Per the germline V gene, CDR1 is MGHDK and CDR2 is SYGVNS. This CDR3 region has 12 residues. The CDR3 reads CASMSLGETQYF. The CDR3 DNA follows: TGTGCCAGCATGTCGCTTGGAGAGACCCAGTACTTC.

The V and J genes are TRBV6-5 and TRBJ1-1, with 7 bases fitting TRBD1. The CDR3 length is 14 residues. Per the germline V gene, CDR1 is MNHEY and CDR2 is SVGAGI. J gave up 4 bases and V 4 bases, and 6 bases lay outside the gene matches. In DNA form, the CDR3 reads TGTGCCAGCAGTTCCGACAGGGAAGTCACTGAAGCTTTCTTT. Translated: CASSSDREVTEAFF.

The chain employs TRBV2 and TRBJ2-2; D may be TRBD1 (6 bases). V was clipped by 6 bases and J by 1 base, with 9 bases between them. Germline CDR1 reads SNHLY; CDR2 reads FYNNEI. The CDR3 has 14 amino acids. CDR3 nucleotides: TGTGCCAGCAGAGGGGGACAGAACACCGGGGAGCTGTTTTTT. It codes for CASRGGQNTGELFF. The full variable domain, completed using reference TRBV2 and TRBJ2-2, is EPEVTQTPSHQVTQMGQEVILRCVPISNHLYFYWYRQILGQKVEFLVSFYNNEISEKSEIFDDQFSVERPDGSNFTLKIRSTKLEDSAMYFCASRGGQNTGELFFGEGSRLTVL.

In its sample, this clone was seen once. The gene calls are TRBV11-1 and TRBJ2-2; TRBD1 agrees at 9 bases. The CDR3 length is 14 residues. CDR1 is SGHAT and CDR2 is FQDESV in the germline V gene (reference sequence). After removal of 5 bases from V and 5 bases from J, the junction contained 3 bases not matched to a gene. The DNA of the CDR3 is TGTGCCAGCAGCCGGACAGGGGATACCGGGGAGCTGTTTTTT. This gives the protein CASSRTGDTGELFF.

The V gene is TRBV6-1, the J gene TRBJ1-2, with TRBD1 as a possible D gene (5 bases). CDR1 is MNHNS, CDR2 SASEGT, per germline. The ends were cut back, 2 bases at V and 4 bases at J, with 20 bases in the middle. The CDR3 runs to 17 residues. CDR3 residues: CASSELGTGRDGYGYTF. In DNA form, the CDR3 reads TGTGCCAGCAGTGAACTGGGGACGGGGCGCGATGGCTATGGCTACACCTTC.

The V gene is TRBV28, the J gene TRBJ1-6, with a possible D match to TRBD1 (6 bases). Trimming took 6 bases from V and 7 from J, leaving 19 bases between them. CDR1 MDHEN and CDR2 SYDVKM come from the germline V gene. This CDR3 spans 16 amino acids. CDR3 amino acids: CASSPSGVRLNSPLHF. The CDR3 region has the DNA TGTGCCAGCAGCCCATCAGGGGTCCGCCTAAATTCACCCCTCCACTTT.

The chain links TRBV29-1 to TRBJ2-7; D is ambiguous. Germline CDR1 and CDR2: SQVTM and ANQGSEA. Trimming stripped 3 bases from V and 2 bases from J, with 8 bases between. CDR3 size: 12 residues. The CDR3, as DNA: TGCAGCGTTGACTCGGGCGCCTACGAGCAGTACTTC. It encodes CSVDSGAYEQYF.

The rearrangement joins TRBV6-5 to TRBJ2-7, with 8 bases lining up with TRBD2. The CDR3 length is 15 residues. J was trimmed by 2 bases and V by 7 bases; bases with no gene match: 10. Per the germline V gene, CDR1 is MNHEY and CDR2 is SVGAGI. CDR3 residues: CASKRGLAGAYEQYF. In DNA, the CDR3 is TGTGCCAGCAAACGTGGGCTAGCGGGCGCCTACGAGCAGTACTTC.